This TCR beta chain stems from a study of T-cell reconstitution after alpha-beta-depleted transplantation in children. During its preparation, the TCRbeta library received unique molecular identifiers. TCRdb re-called the PCR reads with MiXCR, one entry per CDR3 protein. Of approximately 400,000 distinct CDR3 sequences listed, around 9.9% are singletons. The CDR3 sequence is 14 residues long. This clonotype was picked up one time. This sequence joins TRBV21-1 and TRBJ2-7. TRBV21-1 is deemed a pseudogene. The sequence was collected from a human donor who donated a stem cell graft to a child with acute myeloid leukemia. The specimen comprised PBMCs from the stem cell graft donor, sampled from the stem cell graft. The CDR3 region is CASSRYRGSYEQYF. In DNA, the CDR3 is TGTGCCAGCAGCAGGTACAGGGGCTCCTACGAGCAGTACTTC.